This TCR beta chain was observed in a study of chemoradiotherapy in HPV16-positive cancers. Study details: Candidate HPV-specific T-cell clones and common TCR motifs came from functional assays in two HPV16-positive patients. Study outcomes and limitations: Candidate HPV-specific clones and E7-related TCR motifs grew in tumor during treatment. In HPV16-positive patients, HPV-responsive T-cell expansion tracked better recurrence-free survival.

Generated by immunoSEQ multiplex PCR, the TCRdb table keeps only in-frame clones and is missing some. The table shows approximately 15,000 clones, with about four fifths occurring only once. As regards this clone: Its antigen is still unknown.

Over chemoradiotherapy, repertoires were sampled more than once. This CDR3 comprises 11 residues. Germline assignment: CDR1 DFQATT and CDR2 SNEGSKA (reference sequence). The clonotype was recovered from a human donor with HPV-associated anogenital cancer. J is TRBJ2-7 and V is TRBV20-1; 8 bases line up with TRBD2. The specimen was collected from a patient who underwent chemoradiotherapy. CDR3 amino acids: CTAGDTYEQYF. Written as DNA, the CDR3 is TGCACAGCGGGGGATACCTACGAGCAGTACTTC.